These 25 T cell receptor beta chains came from one sample sequenced in a study of regulatory T cells in long-lasting Graves disease. Documented time point: newly diagnosed GD, antithyroid drugs for less than 3 months. PBMC-derived RNA was used for the TCR library. Construction of the TCR beta libraries employed iRepertoire HTBI primers in conjunction with Arm-PCR of CDR3 regions. TCRdb fed the multiplex PCR reads into MiXCR, producing one record per CDR3 protein. The table has a few hundred thousand distinct CDR3 sequences, roughly 20% seen once; the top ten hold over 9.5%. Another study also made use of these data, one on T cells in Graves' hyperthyroidism and ophthalmopathy.

The specimen comprised peripheral blood mononuclear cells (PBMCs), sampled at new diagnosis, from a patient treated with antithyroid drugs. All receptors come from a young woman with Graves disease.

This clonotype was observed many times. The J gene is TRBJ1-1, the V gene TRBV6-5; D is possibly TRBD1 (6 bases). Trimming cost V 0 bases and J 3 bases, with 11 bases left between them. The length of the CDR3 is 15 residues. From germline, CDR1 is MNHEY and CDR2 SVGAGI. The CDR3 loop is CASSYSGGGYTEAFF. The CDR3 bases are TGTGCCAGCAGTTACTCAGGGGGGGGGTACACTGAAGCTTTCTTT.

This clonotype turned up a few times. This chain links TRBV6-2 or TRBV6-3 with TRBJ1-1, with D hard to call. The CDR3 contains 12 residues. Germline assignment: CDR1 MNHEY and CDR2 SVGEGT. V was pared by 8 bases and J by 8 bases, with 15 bases between. CDR3 sequence: CASGRAPEEAFF. The CDR3, as DNA: TGTGCCAGCGGCCGGGCCCCGGAGGAAGCTTTCTTT.

This clonotype has ten or more counts. The V gene is TRBV6-2 or TRBV6-3, the J gene TRBJ2-7, with 9 bases matching TRBD1. The CDR3 runs to 15 residues. V shed 6 bases, J shed 2 bases, and the junction held 8 bases outside the gene matches. Looked up from germline, CDR1 is MNHEY and CDR2 is SVGEGT. DNA of the CDR3: TGTGCCAGCAGCCAGGGACAGGGTTTCGCCTACGAGCAGTACTTC. This gives the protein CASSQGQGFAYEQYF.

This clonotype has a count of ten or more. V usage is TRBV28 and J usage is TRBJ1-5; 9 bases match TRBD1. The CDR3 extends over 18 amino acids. Losses at the gene ends were 3 bases for V and 4 bases for J; bases not matched to a gene: 13. Germline CDR1 reads MDHEN; CDR2 reads SYDVKM. DNA for the CDR3: TGTGCCAGCAGTTTTGCTTTGGGCGGACAGGGGTGGAATCAGCCCCAGCATTTT. Its protein is CASSFALGGQGWNQPQHF.

The CDR3 DNA follows: TGTGCCAGCAGCTTAATTTGGGATCAGCCCCAGCATTTT. Amino acid sequence: CASSLIWDQPQHF. The rearrangement joins TRBV7-2 to TRBJ1-5; D gene ambiguous. Germline V lookup: CDR1 SGHTA, CDR2 FQGNSA. V was clipped by 2 bases and J by 5 bases, with 7 bases between them. The CDR3 loop spans 13 amino acids. The full variable domain, rest sourced from reference TRBV7-2 and TRBJ1-5, is GAGVSQSPSNKVTEKGKDVELRCDPISGHTALYWYRQSLGQGLEFLIYFQGNSAPDKSGLPSDRFSAERTGGSVSTLTIQRTQQEDSAVYLCASSLIWDQPQHFGDGTRLSIL.

This clonotype came up many times. The gene calls are TRBV10-3 and TRBJ1-5, with D perhaps TRBD1 (5 bases). CDR1 and CDR2 (germline): ENHRY, SYGVKD. Trimming removed 3 bases at V and 6 bases at J, with 12 bases between. The CDR3 loop spans 14 amino acids. The CDR3 DNA follows: TGTGCCATCAGTGACAGGGAGAGGAGTCAGCCCCAGCATTTT. Amino acids: CAISDRERSQPQHF.

In its sample, this clonotype was seen a few times. This may be a read error: a much more frequent sequence differs by one nucleotide. The CDR3 spells CASSKSGAKATEASF. The CDR3 nucleotides are TGTGCCAGTAGTAAGAGCGGGGCGAAGGCCACTGAAGCTTCCTTT. This chain connects TRBV19 to TRBJ1-1; maybe TRBD1 (5 bases). The germline V gene has CDR1 LNHDA and CDR2 SQIVND (reference sequence). The CDR3 loop spans 15 amino acids. Supplemented by reference TRBV19 and TRBJ1-1, the full variable domain reads DGGITQSPKYLFRKEGQNVTLSCEQNLNHDAMYWYRQDPGQGLRLIYYSQIVNDFQKGDIAEGYSVSREKKESFPLTVTSAQKNPTAFYLCASSKSGAKATEASFGQGTRLTVV.

This clonotype was seen at least ten times. V gene TRBV27 combines with J gene TRBJ1-1, with D perhaps TRBD1 (6 bases). This CDR3 is 15 amino acids long. Looked up from germline, CDR1 is MNHEY and CDR2 is SMNVEV (reference sequence). Trimming stripped 5 bases from V and 4 bases from J, with 17 bases between. The CDR3 protein is CASSTLRGRVTEAFF. DNA for the CDR3: TGTGCCAGCAGTACCCTCAGGGGAAGGGTCACTGAAGCTTTCTTT.

This clonotype was counted many times. This sequence joins TRBV11-3 and TRBJ1-2; 10 bases agree with TRBD1. The CDR3 sequence is 14 residues long. Germline values: CDR1 SGHNT, CDR2 YENEEA. V dropped 5 bases and J dropped 3; count of bases not matched to a gene: 3. Here the CDR3 DNA reads TGTGCCAGCAGCCGCGGGACAGGGGACTATGGCTACACCTTC. Amino acid sequence: CASSRGTGDYGYTF.

The chain employs TRBV6-2 or TRBV6-3 and TRBJ2-1, with D hard to call. The CDR3 extends over 14 amino acids. CDR1 is MNHEY, CDR2 SVGEGT, per germline. The germline V and J ends were trimmed by 2 bases and 10 bases, with 15 bases remaining between them. CDR3 sequence reads: CASSYAAPPTEQFF. The CDR3 DNA reads as TGTGCCAGCAGTTACGCCGCTCCACCTACGGAGCAGTTCTTC.

The sample holds many counts of this clonotype. This sequence joins TRBV27 and TRBJ1-5; D unclear. Germline loops: CDR1 MNHEY, CDR2 SMNVEV (reference sequence). Trimming pared 0 bases from V and 0 bases from J, leaving 12 bases between. The CDR3 contains 17 residues. CDR3 nucleotide sequence: TGTGCCAGCAGTTTATCGATCAGCCTGAATAGCAATCAGCCCCAGCATTTT. This codes for CASSLSISLNSNQPQHF.

The table lists this clonotype with many counts. The chain recombines TRBV14 with TRBJ1-2; D unresolved. V shed 2 bases and J shed 2 bases, with 15 bases lying between them. The germline V gene encodes CDR1 SGHDN and CDR2 FVKESK. This CDR3 has 16 residues. CDR3 amino acids: CASSQRAKNGNYGYTF. For the CDR3, the DNA is TGTGCCAGCAGCCAACGAGCCAAAAACGGGAACTATGGCTACACCTTC.

There are many counts of this clonotype. The chain couples TRBV6-5 to TRBJ2-2; unclear D gene. Trimming stripped 4 bases from V and 5 bases from J, with 8 bases between. CDR1 and CDR2 (germline): MNHEY, SVGAGI. This CDR3 is built from 13 residues. Written as DNA, the CDR3 is TGTGCCAGCAGTTCTACAGCAACCGGGGAGCTGTTTTTT. It yields the protein CASSSTATGELFF.

This clonotype has at least ten counts. This chain links TRBV12-5 with TRBJ2-7; D is perhaps TRBD2 (5 bases). CDR3 length equals 16 residues. V lost 0 bases, J lost 2 bases, and 14 bases lay in between. Germline V gene data show CDR1 as LGHNT and CDR2 as FRNRAP. The DNA for the CDR3 is TGTGCTAGTGGTTTGGTAACGGGGAGTCGACCCTACGAGCAGTACTTC. Translating gives CASGLVTGSRPYEQYF.

This clonotype has at least ten counts. The rearrangement links TRBV12-3 or TRBV12-4 to TRBJ1-2; possibly TRBD1 for D (6 bases). With 3 bases removed from V and 0 bases from J, the gap between germline ends came to 11 bases. The CDR3 totals 15 residues. The CDR3 sequence: CASSLQGLANYGYTF. Here the CDR3 DNA reads TGTGCCAGCAGTTTGCAGGGGCTGGCTAACTATGGCTACACCTTC.

The chain is built from TRBV2 and TRBJ2-7, with D possibly TRBD1 on 5 matching bases. Trimming pared 4 bases from V and 0 bases from J, leaving 10 bases between. The germline CDR1 and CDR2 sequences are SNHLY and FYNNEI. This CDR3 has 14 amino acids. CDR3 in DNA: TGTGCCAGCAGTGGCGACAGTTACTCCTACGAGCAGTACTTC. It translates to CASSGDSYSYEQYF. Full variable domain (missing parts from reference TRBV2 and TRBJ2-7): EPEVTQTPSHQVTQMGQEVILRCVPISNHLYFYWYRQILGQKVEFLVSFYNNEISEKSEIFDDQFSVERPDGSNFTLKIRSTKLEDSAMYFCASSGDSYSYEQYFGPGTRLTVT.

Regarding this clonotype: It differs at one base from a far larger clone, so likely a read error. The J gene is TRBJ1-2, the V gene TRBV11-2; 7 nucleotides agree with TRBD1. The CDR3 spans 15 residues. The ends lost 1 base at V and 7 bases at J; junction bases unmatched: 9. Germline V gene sequence: CDR1 SGHAT, CDR2 FQNNGV. The CDR3, as DNA: TGTGCCAGCAGCTTAGCGCAGCAGGGGGACTTTGGCTACACCTTC. As protein: CASSLAQQGDFGYTF.

This clonotype was seen many times. The V gene is TRBV7-3, the J gene TRBJ2-1; D unclear. The CDR3 consists of 12 residues. V lost 5 bases, J lost 9 bases, and 11 bases lay in between. Germline CDR1 and CDR2: SGHTA and FQGTGA. This chain's CDR3 is CASSAYGREQFF. The DNA for the CDR3 is TGTGCCAGCAGCGCCTATGGGCGTGAGCAGTTCTTC.

This clonotype has only a few counts. The rearrangement uses TRBV28 and TRBJ1-2; D gene unclear. Trimming took off 6 bases at V and 3 bases at J, with 5 bases between the two ends. This CDR3 is built from 11 residues. From germline, CDR1 is MDHEN and CDR2 SYDVKM. The CDR3 loop reads CASSVHYGYTF. The CDR3 nucleotides read TGTGCCAGCAGCGTACACTATGGCTACACCTTC.

The rearrangement links TRBV7-9 to TRBJ2-2; 7 positions match TRBD2. The ends lost 5 bases at V and 0 bases at J; junction bases unmatched: 6. CDR3 length equals 16 residues. CDR1 and CDR2 (germline): SEHNR, FQNEAQ (reference sequence). This CDR3 reads CASSLRGETNTGELFF. The CDR3 DNA reads TGTGCCAGCAGCCTTCGGGGGGAAACGAACACCGGGGAGCTGTTTTTT.

V usage is TRBV7-9 and J usage is TRBJ1-5; D might be TRBD1 (6 bases). Germline CDR1 is SEHNR and CDR2 is FQNEAQ (reference sequence). The CDR3 is made up of 14 amino acids. Between the trimmed V and J ends, which lost 5 bases and 1 base, there was a span of 9 bases. The CDR3 DNA sequence: TGTGCCAGCAGCAAAACAGGGAGCAATCAGCCCCAGCATTTT. Translation gives CASSKTGSNQPQHF. Together with reference TRBV7-9 and TRBJ1-5, the CDR3 gives the full variable domain: DTGVSQNPRHKITKRGQNVTFRCDPISEHNRLYWYRQTLGQGPEFLTYFQNEAQLEKSRLLSDRFSAERPKGSFSTLEIQRTEQGDSAMYLCASSKTGSNQPQHFGDGTRLSIL.

The chain uses TRBV28 and TRBJ1-5; possibly TRBD1 for D (5 bases). Trimming shortened V by 6 bases and J by 0 bases, and 9 bases separated the two germline ends. CDR1 is MDHEN and CDR2 is SYDVKM in the germline V gene. The CDR3 loop spans 14 amino acids. CDR3 in DNA: TGTGCCAGCAGAGTAGGGGATAGCAATCAGCCCCAGCATTTT. It translates to CASRVGDSNQPQHF.

This clonotype has at least ten counts. V usage is TRBV2 and J usage is TRBJ1-2; tentative D call: TRBD1 (6 bases). The CDR3 runs to 15 residues. Trimming removed 7 bases at V and 0 bases at J, with 15 bases between. Germline CDR1 reads SNHLY; CDR2 reads FYNNEI. The CDR3 protein is CASTGGRGANYGYTF. For the CDR3, the DNA is TGTGCCAGCACCGGCGGCAGGGGAGCTAACTATGGCTACACCTTC.

On this clonotype: This is likely an artifact of a read error, given a far larger clone one base away. The chain employs TRBV27 and TRBJ1-1; 7 bases align to TRBD1. Looked up from germline, CDR1 is MNHEY and CDR2 is SMNVEV (reference sequence). CDR3 length equals 14 residues. Losses at the gene ends were 6 bases for V and 4 bases for J; bases not matched to a gene: 8. The CDR3 loop reads CASRIQGLSTEAFF. CDR3 nucleotides: TGTGCCAGCAGGATACAGGGGTTGAGCACTGAAGCTTTCTTT.

In this sample, this clonotype turned up a few times. The chain joins TRBV5-4 to TRBJ1-1; perhaps TRBD1 as D (6 bases). CDR3 length: 14 residues. The ends were cut back, 0 bases at V and 6 bases at J, with 12 bases in the middle. CDR1 and CDR2 from the germline V gene are SGHNT and YYREEE (reference sequence). CDR3 DNA sequence: TGTGCCAGCAGCTTGGCGCGGGGGGCCGCTGAAGCTTTCTTT. This encodes CASSLARGAAEAFF. Full variable domain (remainder filled in from reference TRBV5-4 and TRBJ1-1): ETGVTQSPTHLIKTRGQQVTLRCSSQSGHNTVSWYQQALGQGPQFIFQYYREEENGRGNFPPRFSGLQFPNYSSELNVNALELDDSALYLCASSLARGAAEAFFGQGTRLTVV.